This entry concerns a single T cell receptor beta chain. In the PCR, 60 Vbeta and 13 Jbeta primers were used. The repertoire was sequenced with immunoSEQ multiplex PCR; TCRdb's copy has only in-frame clones and lacks some. Among 130,000 or so clones, approximately 84% were seen once, and the ten largest hold under 2%. The data were taken from a study of cytomegalovirus exposure and HLA in healthy donors. Study-level information: For the approximately 410 genotyped donors, about 81% fell within the Caucasian-associated ancestry cluster.

The CDR3 is 17 residues long. Source material: PBMCs. The sequence was obtained from a woman between 40 and 50 years old in good health and CMV-seronegative. This chain uses TRBV21-1 with TRBJ1-1; the DNA was not used to check the table's D call, TRBD1. TRBV21-1 is designated a pseudogene. The CDR3 DNA follows: TGTGCCAGGGACGAGACAGGGGGCCCTTCCCTGTGCACTGAAGCTTTCTTT. Protein: CARDETGGPSLCTEAFF.